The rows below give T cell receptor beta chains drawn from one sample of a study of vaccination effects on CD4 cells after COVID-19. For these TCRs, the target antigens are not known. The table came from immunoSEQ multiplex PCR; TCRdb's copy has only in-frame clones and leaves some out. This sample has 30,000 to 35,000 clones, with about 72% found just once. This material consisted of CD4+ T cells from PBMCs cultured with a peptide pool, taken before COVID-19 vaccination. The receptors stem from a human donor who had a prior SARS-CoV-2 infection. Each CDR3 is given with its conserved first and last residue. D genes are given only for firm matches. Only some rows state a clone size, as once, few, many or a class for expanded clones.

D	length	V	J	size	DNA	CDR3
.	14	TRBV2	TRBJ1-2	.	TGTGCCAGCAGTGAGGGACCTACTGAAGTGGGCTACACCTTC	CASSEGPTEVGYTF
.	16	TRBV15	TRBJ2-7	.	TGTGCCACCAGCAGAGAACAACAAGCGGCCGGCGGCGAGCAGTACTTC	CATSREQQAAGGEQYF
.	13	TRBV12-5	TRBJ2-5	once	TGTGCTAGTGGTTTAGTACACCAAGAGACCCAGTACTTC	CASGLVHQETQYF
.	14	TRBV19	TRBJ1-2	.	TGTGCCAGTAGCCGGGGAGGTCGGAACTATGGCTACACCTTC	CASSRGGRNYGYTF
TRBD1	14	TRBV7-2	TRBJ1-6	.	TGTGCCAGCAGCTTAACAGGGACAGACTCACCCCTCCACTTT	CASSLTGTDSPLHF
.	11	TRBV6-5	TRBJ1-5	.	TGTGCCAGCAGACGATCTAGGCCCCAGCATTTT	CASRRSRPQHF
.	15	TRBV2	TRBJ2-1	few	TGTGCCAGCAGTGAGGTGGCGAGCTCCTACAATGAGCAGTTCTTC	CASSEVASSYNEQFF
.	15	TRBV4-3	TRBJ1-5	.	TGCGCCAGCAGCCTTTCGATTGTAGGCAATCAGCCCCAGCATTTT	CASSLSIVGNQPQHF
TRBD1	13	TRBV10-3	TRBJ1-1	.	TGTGCCATCAGACCCCAGGGGGACACTGAAGCTTTCTTT	CAIRPQGDTEAFF
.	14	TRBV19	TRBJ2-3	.	TGTGCCAGTAGAATCTCCCCTAGCACAGATACGCAGTATTTT	CASRISPSTDTQYF
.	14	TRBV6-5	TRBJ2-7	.	TGTGCCAGCGTAAGGACGGTTAGCTCCTACGAGCAGTACTTC	CASVRTVSSYEQYF
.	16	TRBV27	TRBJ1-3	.	TGTGCCAGCAGTCCCCACCAACAGGGCCGTGGAAACACCATATATTTT	CASSPHQQGRGNTIYF
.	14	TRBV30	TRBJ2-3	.	TGTGCCTGGAGTGCCGCTAGCGTCGCAGATACGCAGTATTTT	CAWSAASVADTQYF
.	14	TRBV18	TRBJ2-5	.	TGTGCCAGCTCACCACCTTATGGGCAAGAGACCCAGTACTTC	CASSPPYGQETQYF
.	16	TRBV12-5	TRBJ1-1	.	TGTGCTAGTGGTTTGCCGCAGACAGGACGAATCACTGAAGCTTTCTTT	CASGLPQTGRITEAFF
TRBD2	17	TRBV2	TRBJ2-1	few	TGTGCCAGCAGTAAAGACGAAAGAGGGACTAGACACAATGAGCAGTTCTTC	CASSKDERGTRHNEQFF
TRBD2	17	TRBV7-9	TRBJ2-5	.	TGTGCCAGCAGCTTAGGGGCTAGCGGGGGTAGTCAAGAGACCCAGTACTTC	CASSLGASGGSQETQYF
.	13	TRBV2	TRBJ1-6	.	TGTGCCAGCAGGGCAGACAGTGGTTCACCCCTCCACTTT	CASRADSGSPLHF
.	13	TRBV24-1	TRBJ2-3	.	TGTGCCACCAGTAAAGTTAGCACAGATACGCAGTATTTT	CATSKVSTDTQYF
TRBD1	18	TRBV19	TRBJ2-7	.	TGTGCCAGTAGTATATCCAAGGACAGGGGGCTAAGAACCTACGAGCAGTACTTC	CASSISKDRGLRTYEQYF
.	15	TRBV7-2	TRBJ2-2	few	TGTGCCAGCAGCTTAGCGGGGAGTTGGACCGGGGAGCTGTTTTTT	CASSLAGSWTGELFF
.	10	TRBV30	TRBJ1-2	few	TGTGCCTGGGGACAGTATGGCTACACCTTC	CAWGQYGYTF
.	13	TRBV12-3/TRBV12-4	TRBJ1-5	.	TGTGCCAGCAGTTTTCGCCCTCATCAGCCCCAGCATTTT	CASSFRPHQPQHF
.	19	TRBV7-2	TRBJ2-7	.	TGTGCCAGCAGCTTAGTGTTCACTGGCGGGGGCCCGAGCTCCTACGAGCAGTACTTC	CASSLVFTGGGPSSYEQYF
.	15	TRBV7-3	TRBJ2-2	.	TGTGCCAGCAGCCCACGGTTCCAGAACACCGGGGAGCTGTTTTTT	CASSPRFQNTGELFF
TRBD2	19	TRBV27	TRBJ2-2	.	TGTGCCAGCAGTCCCTTATGGGGGGGGTTAGCGGGAGACGGCGGGGAGCTGTTTTTT	CASSPLWGGLAGDGGELFF
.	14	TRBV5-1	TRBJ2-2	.	TGCGCCAGCAGCTCAGGGGTAGGCACCGGGGAGCTGTTTTTT	CASSSGVGTGELFF
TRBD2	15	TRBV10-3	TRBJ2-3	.	TGTGCCATCAGTGATAGCGGGGGGCTCACAGATACGCAGTATTTT	CAISDSGGLTDTQYF
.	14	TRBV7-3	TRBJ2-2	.	TGTGCCAGCAGCCCCAGACCCGGGACCGGGGAGCTGTTTTTT	CASSPRPGTGELFF
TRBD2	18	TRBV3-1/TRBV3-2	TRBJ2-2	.	TGTGCCAGCAGCCAAGTGGGCGGGGGGGCATCGAACACCGGGGAGCTGTTTTTT	CASSQVGGGASNTGELFF
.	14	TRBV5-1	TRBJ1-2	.	TGCGCCAGCAGCGTGGACGGGGCGGGTTATGGCTACACCTTC	CASSVDGAGYGYTF
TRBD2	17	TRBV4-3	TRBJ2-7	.	TGCGCCAGCAGCCAAGGGACTAGCGGGTCCAACTCCTACGAGCAGTACTTC	CASSQGTSGSNSYEQYF
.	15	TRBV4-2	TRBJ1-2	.	TGTGCCAGCAGCCAAGTTGATCTAGAGGGTAATGGCTACACCTTC	CASSQVDLEGNGYTF
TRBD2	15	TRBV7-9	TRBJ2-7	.	TGTGCCAGCAGCTTATTGGGCGGGAGTTTCAGGGAGCAGTACTTC	CASSLLGGSFREQYF
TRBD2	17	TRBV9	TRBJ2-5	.	TGTGCCAGCAGCGTAGGTATAGGGACTAGCAGGGCGGAGACCCAGTACTTC	CASSVGIGTSRAETQYF
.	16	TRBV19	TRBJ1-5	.	TGTGCCAGTAGTAGGAATAAGAACGGAAGGGATCAGCCCCAGCATTTT	CASSRNKNGRDQPQHF
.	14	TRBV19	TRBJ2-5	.	TGTGCCAGTAGTATCCGGCGAGGGGGAGAGACCCAGTACTTC	CASSIRRGGETQYF
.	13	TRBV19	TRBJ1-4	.	TGTGCCAGTAGTATTACCCGGGACACGGGCAGGTTTTTT	CASSITRDTGRFF
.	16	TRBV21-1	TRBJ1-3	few	TGTGCCAGCAGCAAAGAGGGAGGGGTTAGTGGAAACACCATATATTTT	CASSKEGGVSGNTIYF
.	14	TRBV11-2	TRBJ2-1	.	TGTGCCAGCAGCTTAGAATTAACCTACAATGAGCAGTTCTTC	CASSLELTYNEQFF
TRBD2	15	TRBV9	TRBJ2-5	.	TGTGCCAGCAGCGCCGGACTAGCGTACCAAGAGACCCAGTACTTC	CASSAGLAYQETQYF
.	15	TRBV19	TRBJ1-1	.	TGTGCCAGTAGTATAGTGGCAGGGGCGGGAACTGAAGCTTTCTTT	CASSIVAGAGTEAFF
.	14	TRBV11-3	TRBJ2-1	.	TGTGCCAGCAGCACGACGGGACTCCAACCTGAGCAGTTCTTC	CASSTTGLQPEQFF
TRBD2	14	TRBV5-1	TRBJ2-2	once	TGCGCCAGCAGCTCGGGGGGTTTCACCGGGGAGCTGTTTTTT	CASSSGGFTGELFF
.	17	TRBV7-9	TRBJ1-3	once	TGTGCCAGCAGCTTGAACACCGCCCTGAGCTCTGGAAACACCATATATTTT	CASSLNTALSSGNTIYF
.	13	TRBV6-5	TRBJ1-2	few	TGTGCCAGCACCTACCGGGGATCCTATGGCTACACCTTC	CASTYRGSYGYTF
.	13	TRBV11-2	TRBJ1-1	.	TGTGCCAGCAGCTTAGACAGGGTGACTGAAGCTTTCTTT	CASSLDRVTEAFF
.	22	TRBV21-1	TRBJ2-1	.	TGTGCCAGCAGCACCCCACCCATCCAGGGACTAGCGGGAGGGCCAGACCGATGGGTGCAGTTCTTC	CASSTPPIQGLAGGPDRWVQFF
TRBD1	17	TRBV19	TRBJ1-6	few	TGTGCCAGTAGTCACCTCCGCGGGGACAGCTATAATTCACCCCTCCACTTT	CASSHLRGDSYNSPLHF
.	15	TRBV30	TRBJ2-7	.	TGTGCCTGGAGGAAGCCCGGGACTGAGTCCTACGAGCAGTACTTC	CAWRKPGTESYEQYF
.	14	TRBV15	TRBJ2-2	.	TGTGCCACCAGCAGAGGGCAGGGGCCCGGGGAGCTGTTTTTT	CATSRGQGPGELFF
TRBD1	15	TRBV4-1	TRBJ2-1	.	TGCGCCAGCAGCCCCCGACAGGGGGCAAGAAATGAGCAGTTCTTC	CASSPRQGARNEQFF
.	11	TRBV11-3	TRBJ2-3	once	TGTGCCAGCAGCCGACTAGATACGCAGTATTTT	CASSRLDTQYF
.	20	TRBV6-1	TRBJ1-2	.	TGTGCCAGCAGTGAAGCCCCCCCCGGGGGCCCCATTTTCGGAGACTATGGCTACACCTTC	CASSEAPPGGPIFGDYGYTF
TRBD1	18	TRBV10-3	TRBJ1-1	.	TGTGCCATCAGTGAGTCGCCGGGACAGGGTAACGGGGACACTGAAGCTTTCTTT	CAISESPGQGNGDTEAFF
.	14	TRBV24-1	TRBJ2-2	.	TGTGCCACCAGTGAACAGAAAACCACCGGGGAGCTGTTTTTT	CATSEQKTTGELFF
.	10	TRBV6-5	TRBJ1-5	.	TGTGCCATCGGGGGAGAGCCCCAGCATTTT	CAIGGEPQHF
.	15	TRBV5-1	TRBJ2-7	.	TGCGCCAGCAGCTCAGGCGGGCAGGACTCCTACGAGCAGTACTTC	CASSSGGQDSYEQYF